The 29 T cell receptor beta chains given below trace back to one sample, sequenced in a study of blood T cells in healthy people across ages. A second about 7 to 11 cycle PCR used barcoded and J-beta primers. TCRdb reprocessed the 5' RACE reads via MiXCR and lists one record per CDR3 protein. The sample comprises around 1.5 million distinct CDR3 sequences, roughly 32% of which are singletons, and about 11% rests with the top ten. Sequenced input: blood. The source is a woman between 25 and 40 years old in good health.

The rearrangement joins TRBV7-9 to TRBJ2-5; D call uncertain. Trimming took 5 bases from V and 1 from J, leaving 14 bases between them. The CDR3 length is 15 residues. Germline CDR1 reads SEHNR; CDR2 reads FQNEAQ (reference sequence). CDR3 in amino acids: CASSPRYTSQETQYF. The CDR3 DNA follows: TGTGCCAGCAGCCCCCGGTACACCTCCCAAGAGACCCAGTACTTC.

A word on this clonotype: Since a much larger clone is just one base distant, this may be a read error. V is TRBV10-3 and J is TRBJ2-1, with TRBD2 as a possible D gene (6 bases). The CDR3 contains 14 residues. Germline loops: CDR1 ENHRY, CDR2 SYGVKD. This CDR3 is CAFSERDSPDEQFF. CDR3 sequence (DNA): TGTGCCTTCAGTGAGAGGGACTCCCCGGATGAGCAGTTCTTC.

In this sample, this clonotype turned up a few times. The chain carries TRBV29-1 and TRBJ2-3, with 7 bases matching TRBD1. Trimming cost V 1 base and J 4 bases; bases outside gene matches: 8. The CDR3 contains 15 residues. Germline V gene sequence: CDR1 SQVTM, CDR2 ANQGSEA. The CDR3 DNA reads TGCAGCGTTGAAGGTCAGGGGGAGTCCCCAGATACGCAGTATTTT. Its protein is CSVEGQGESPDTQYF.

The chain links TRBV6-6 to TRBJ2-7, with a possible D match to TRBD2 (6 bases). The CDR3 contains 14 residues. Looked up from germline, CDR1 is MNHNY and CDR2 is SVGAGI (reference sequence). Trimming took 2 bases from V and 7 from J, leaving 15 bases between them. CDR3 region: CASSYEAASGEQYF. The CDR3 nucleotides are TGTGCCAGCAGTTACGAGGCGGCAAGCGGGGAGCAGTACTTC.

The rearrangement joins TRBV20-1 to TRBJ2-3; D possibly corresponds to TRBD1 (5 bases). The CDR3 has 16 amino acids. The germline gives CDR1 DFQATT, CDR2 SNEGSKA (reference sequence). Trimming removed 0 bases from V and 3 bases from J, with 16 bases in between. The chain's CDR3 is CSARDRVGLGTDTQYF. The CDR3 nucleotides are TGCAGTGCTAGAGATCGGGTGGGGCTGGGGACAGATACGCAGTATTTT.

V gene TRBV9 combines with J gene TRBJ1-1; D is perhaps TRBD1 (6 bases). The ends were cut back, 3 bases at V and 6 bases at J, with 9 bases in the middle. Per germline, CDR1 SGDLS and CDR2 YYNGEE. This CDR3 has 12 amino acids. The CDR3 protein is CASSAQGPEAFF. CDR3 sequence (DNA): TGTGCCAGCAGCGCACAGGGTCCTGAAGCTTTCTTT.

The V gene is TRBV7-8, the J gene TRBJ2-5; D may be TRBD1 (6 bases). In germline, CDR1 is SGHVS, CDR2 FQNEAQ. V was shortened by 5 bases and J by 5 bases, with 18 bases between the two germline ends. This CDR3 is built from 15 residues. The chain's CDR3 is CASSSNIWTEETQYF. The CDR3 nucleotides are TGTGCCAGCAGCAGCAACATCTGGACAGAGGAGACCCAGTACTTC.

There are many counts of this clonotype. Relative to the germline gene, one junction end is altered; a read error may explain this. The V call is TRBV5-1, the J call TRBJ2-7; either TRBD1 or TRBD2 may supply D (7 bases each). Germline CDR1 is SGHRS and CDR2 is YFSETQ. The CDR3 length is 13 residues. The CDR3 DNA sequence: TGTGCCAGCAGCTTAGTCCAGGGGGGGGAGCAGTACTTC. This gives the protein CASSLVQGGEQYF.

The V and J genes are TRBV20-1 and TRBJ1-2; TRBD1 matches at 7 bases. Germline lookup yields CDR1 DFQATT and CDR2 SNEGSKA (reference sequence). V trimming: 5 bases; J trimming: 6 bases; junction bases outside the gene matches: 9. The CDR3 contains 13 residues. The DNA of the CDR3 is TGCAGTGCTGTTAAGACAGGGCCCCATGGCTACACCTTC. It yields the protein CSAVKTGPHGYTF.

This chain joins TRBV7-7 and TRBJ2-1, with TRBD2 as a possible D gene (6 bases). Per germline, CDR1 SSHAT and CDR2 FNYEAQ (reference sequence). Trimming removed 5 bases from V and 7 bases from J, with 18 bases in between. CDR3 size: 15 residues. The CDR3: CASSHGASEINEQFF. In nucleotides, the CDR3 is TGTGCCAGCAGCCACGGGGCTAGCGAGATAAATGAGCAGTTCTTC.

This clonotype has a handful of counts. J is TRBJ1-5 and V is TRBV6-5; D unresolved. The CDR3 runs to 14 residues. V was shortened by 0 bases and J by 5 bases, with 8 bases between the two germline ends. Germline-derived CDR1 and CDR2 are MNHEY and SVGAGI. CDR3: CASSYSGVHQPQHF. CDR3 DNA: TGTGCCAGCAGTTACTCTGGGGTCCATCAGCCCCAGCATTTT.

This clonotype was counted ten times or more. A read error may account for a junction end that differs from germline. DNA for the CDR3: TGCGCCAGCAGCTTAAGGACAGGGTACAGTGAGCAGTTCTTC. This translates into CASSLRTGYSEQFF. The chain uses TRBV5-1 and TRBJ2-1; 8 nucleotides line up with TRBD1. From germline, CDR1 is SGHRS and CDR2 YFSETQ. The CDR3 spans 14 residues.

The V call is TRBV7-9, the J call TRBJ1-4; TRBD1 matches 7 bases. With V trimmed by 6 bases and J by 11 bases, 12 bases remained unmatched. Germline V gene data show CDR1 as SEHNR and CDR2 as FQNEAQ (reference sequence). This CDR3 has 14 amino acids. Here the CDR3 DNA reads TGTGCCAGCAGTCCCGGGACAGCTCCACGGAAACTGTTTTTT. The encoded protein is CASSPGTAPRKLFF. Together with reference TRBV7-9 and TRBJ1-4, the CDR3 gives the full variable domain: DTGVSQNPRHKITKRGQNVTFRCDPISEHNRLYWYRQTLGQGPEFLTYFQNEAQLEKSRLLSDRFSAERPKGSFSTLEIQRTEQGDSAMYLCASSPGTAPRKLFFGSGTQLSVL.

This clonotype was found many times. The chain uses TRBV29-1 and TRBJ2-3; a possible D gene is TRBD1 (6 bases). This CDR3 region has 15 residues. Trimming shortened V by 6 bases and J by 2 bases, and 18 bases separated the two germline ends. Germline CDR1 reads SQVTM; CDR2 reads ANQGSEA. CDR3 amino acids: CSVGADNDLTDTQYF. The CDR3 nucleotides are TGCAGCGTGGGGGCGGACAACGACCTCACAGATACGCAGTATTTT.

V is TRBV24-1 and J is TRBJ2-5, with 7 bases fitting TRBD1. With 4 bases clipped from V and 3 bases from J, the junction kept 4 bases outside the gene matches. The CDR3 spans 14 residues. CDR1 is KGHDR, CDR2 SFDVKD, per germline. In DNA, the CDR3 is TGTGCCACCAGTGACATAACAGGGGAAGAGACCCAGTACTTC. It encodes CATSDITGEETQYF.

In its sample, this clonotype was seen a few times. J is TRBJ2-7 and V is TRBV28; D is tentatively TRBD1 or TRBD2 (5 bases each). There are 14 residues in the CDR3. Trimming stripped 2 bases from V and 4 bases from J, with 12 bases between. Looked up from germline, CDR1 is MDHEN and CDR2 is SYDVKM. CDR3 coding DNA: TGTGCCAGCAGTTTAGTGGGCAGGGAGTACGAGCAGTACTTC. Translated: CASSLVGREYEQYF.

The chain is built from TRBV12-3 or TRBV12-4 and TRBJ2-5; D is unclear. The CDR3 has 14 residues. Trimming shortened V by 4 bases and J by 0 bases, and 9 bases separated the two germline ends. CDR3 amino acids: CASSSGPDQETQYF. Here the CDR3 DNA reads TGTGCCAGCAGTTCTGGACCGGACCAAGAGACCCAGTACTTC.

This clonotype was counted ten times or more. The gene calls are TRBV20-1 and TRBJ2-5; no clear D. Germline CDR1 reads DFQATT; CDR2 reads SNEGSKA (reference sequence). This CDR3 comprises 11 residues. Trimming removed 3 bases at V and 4 bases at J, with 6 bases between. This CDR3 is CSARVSETQYF. In DNA form, the CDR3 reads TGCAGTGCTAGGGTTTCAGAGACCCAGTACTTC.

This clonotype appeared a single time. The rearrangement links TRBV9 to TRBJ2-7, with D perhaps TRBD2 (5 bases). CDR3 length: 14 residues. The germline V gene encodes CDR1 SGDLS and CDR2 YYNGEE. V was clipped by 0 bases and J by 7 bases, with 14 bases between them. Written as DNA, the CDR3 is TGTGCCAGCAGCGTAGGTGCGGGTGTGAGGGAGCAGTACTTC. It codes for CASSVGAGVREQYF.

This clonotype was detected a few times. This rearrangement joins TRBV6-6 to TRBJ2-3; unclear D gene. Trimming pared 0 bases from V and 8 bases from J, leaving 6 bases between. Germline loops: CDR1 MNHNY, CDR2 SVGAGI (reference sequence). The CDR3 consists of 12 residues. In DNA form, the CDR3 reads TGTGCCAGCAGTTACTCGCCTACTACGCAGTATTTT. Its translation is CASSYSPTTQYF.

This clonotype has just one count. The rearrangement uses TRBV7-2 and TRBJ2-7; D remains ambiguous. The J call may not be correct, given that the DNA end is closer to TRBJ2-5. This CDR3 has 13 amino acids. Germline lookup yields CDR1 SGHTA and CDR2 FQGNSA. CDR3 coding DNA: TGTGCCAGCAGCTCGGCCCCGCCCGAGACCCAGTACTTC. Amino acid sequence: CASSSAPPETQYF.

The chain joins TRBV6-4 to TRBJ1-4; possibly TRBD1 for D (5 bases). The CDR3 runs 13 residues. Germline V lookup: CDR1 MRHNA, CDR2 SNTAGT. The V end was cut by 3 bases, the J end by 5 bases, with 7 bases between. The CDR3 DNA is TGTGCCAGCAGTGAGACAGAGAATGAAAAACTGTTTTTT. Its protein is CASSETENEKLFF.

This clonotype showed up just a few times. This sequence joins TRBV9 and TRBJ2-5; D might be TRBD1 or TRBD2, each matching 5 bases. The CDR3 totals 15 residues. Trimming shortened V by 0 bases and J by 4 bases, and 13 bases separated the two germline ends. The germline gives CDR1 SGDLS, CDR2 YYNGEE. CDR3 bases: TGTGCCAGCAGCGTAGACGAGGGGACGGGAGAGACCCAGTACTTC. Protein: CASSVDEGTGETQYF.

J is TRBJ2-7 and V is TRBV7-9; 9 bases line up with TRBD1. Germline V CDR1 and CDR2: SEHNR, FQNEAQ (reference sequence). V gave up 5 bases and J gave up 3 bases; unmatched junction bases: 5. CDR3 length: 14 residues. CDR3: CASSNGQGSYEQYF. The DNA for the CDR3 is TGTGCCAGCAGCAACGGACAGGGGAGCTACGAGCAGTACTTC.

This clonotype was seen a handful of times. V and J are TRBV12-3 or TRBV12-4 and TRBJ2-7; a possible D gene is TRBD2 (6 bases). TRBJ2-5 explains the end of the DNA better; the J call may be wrong. The CDR3 length is 12 residues. As DNA, the CDR3 is TGTGCCAGCAGCCAATTGGGAGGGACCCAGTACTTC. It specifies CASSQLGGTQYF.

This clonotype was observed a handful of times. J is TRBJ2-1 and V is TRBV18, with a possible D match to TRBD2 (6 bases). The CDR3 spans 16 residues. CDR1 KGHSH and CDR2 LQKENI come from the germline V gene. Trimming stripped 0 bases from V and 0 bases from J, with 9 bases between. The CDR3 bases are TGTGCCAGCTCACCACCGGGGGGTATCTCCTACAATGAGCAGTTCTTC. It is translated as CASSPPGGISYNEQFF. Filled out from reference TRBV18 and TRBJ2-1, the complete variable domain reads NAGVMQNPRHLVRRRGQEARLRCSPMKGHSHVYWYRQLPEEGLKFMVYLQKENIIDESGMPKERFSAEFPKEGPSILRIQQVVRGDSAAYFCASSPPGGISYNEQFFGPGTRLTVL.

The chain uses TRBV25-1 and TRBJ2-1; D call uncertain. This CDR3 contains 12 residues. The germline V gene has CDR1 MGHDK and CDR2 SYGVNS. Trimming stripped 5 bases from V and 6 bases from J, with 8 bases between. The DNA of the CDR3 is TGTGCCAGCAGTCCAGAGACCAATGAGCAGTTCTTC. Its translation is CASSPETNEQFF.

The V gene is TRBV20-1, the J gene TRBJ1-5; D possibly corresponds to TRBD1 (6 bases). Trimming removed 6 bases at V and 7 bases at J, with 16 bases between. Germline V gives CDR1 DFQATT, CDR2 SNEGSKA (reference sequence). The CDR3 loop spans 13 amino acids. The CDR3 sequence is CSANRELRQPQHF. In DNA form, the CDR3 reads TGCAGTGCAAACAGGGAACTCCGGCAGCCCCAGCATTTT.

Only a few counts were recorded for this clonotype. J is TRBJ2-2 and V is TRBV4-1; perhaps D is TRBD1 or TRBD2 (5 bases each). The CDR3 has 17 residues. Deletions cut 4 bases from V and 6 bases from J, with 21 bases between. The germline V gene encodes CDR1 MGHRA and CDR2 YSYEKL. The CDR3 here is CASSPDPGPLHSGELFF. CDR3 nucleotides: TGCGCCAGCAGCCCGGATCCGGGACCACTCCATTCCGGGGAGCTGTTTTTT.